These 19 T cell receptor beta chains were all obtained from the same sample, sequenced in a study of regulatory T cells in long-lasting Graves disease. Sequencing libraries for TCR beta were prepared with iRepertoire HTBI primers and Arm-PCR of CDR3 regions. In TCRdb, the multiplex PCR reads were re-called with MiXCR into one record per CDR3 protein. The sample carries 550,000 to 600,000 distinct CDR3 sequences, 15% to 20% recorded once. Time point meaning: newly diagnosed GD, antithyroid drugs for less than 3 months. Making the TCR library involved RNA that had been extracted from PBMCs. The same sample was also used in a study of T cells in Graves' hyperthyroidism and ophthalmopathy.

Sequenced material: peripheral blood mononuclear cells (PBMCs), taken at new diagnosis, from a patient treated with antithyroid drugs. Receptors originate from a man aged 18 to 35 with Graves disease.

On this clonotype itself: This may be a read error: a much more frequent sequence differs by one nucleotide. The CDR3 ends on some other residue instead of the conserved phenylalanine or tryptophan, so this is likely a read error. V usage is TRBV28 and J usage is TRBJ2-7, with TRBD1 identical over 7 bases. The germline gives CDR1 MDHEN, CDR2 SYDVKM. With 5 bases clipped from V and 3 bases from J, the junction kept 7 bases outside the gene matches. The CDR3 covers 14 residues. The CDR3 nucleotides read TGTGCCAGCAGTAAGACAGGGAAAGGCTACGAGCAGTACTCC. Amino acids: CASSKTGKGYEQYS.

This clonotype was detected ten times or more. The DNA for the CDR3 is TGCAGTGCTAGAGTTTGGGGCCCTCCCTATGGCTACACCTTC. Protein sequence: CSARVWGPPYGYTF. The rearrangement links TRBV20-1 to TRBJ1-2, with a tentative D call TRBD1 (5 bases). CDR3 length: 14 amino acids. The V gene lost 1 base and the J gene lost 4 bases, with 13 bases spanning the gap. The V gene's germline CDR1 is DFQATT and CDR2 SNEGSKA (reference sequence).

CDR3 in amino acids: CASSSGQGTEKLFF. CDR3 DNA: TGTGCCAGCAGCTCTGGACAGGGGACGGAAAAACTGTTTTTT. The rearrangement uses TRBV7-9 and TRBJ1-4; 9 nucleotides match TRBD1. CDR1 is SEHNR and CDR2 is FQNEAQ in the germline V gene (reference sequence). There are 14 residues in the CDR3. After removal of 4 bases from V and 8 bases from J, the junction contained 5 bases not matched to a gene.

The V gene is TRBV5-4, the J gene TRBJ1-1; D is undetermined. Germline CDR1 and CDR2: SGHNT and YYREEE (reference sequence). Trimming pared 0 bases from V and 0 bases from J, leaving 15 bases between. This CDR3 spans 17 amino acids. Here the CDR3 reads CASSLGNLRAMNTEAFF. CDR3 coding DNA: TGTGCCAGCAGCTTGGGAAATCTGCGGGCTATGAACACTGAAGCTTTCTTT.

This clonotype was recorded a few times. The chain employs TRBV6-4 and TRBJ1-1; no clear D. Germline V gene sequence: CDR1 MRHNA, CDR2 SNTAGT. The CDR3 has 15 residues. Between the trimmed V and J ends, which lost 1 base and 5 bases, there was a span of 14 bases. The DNA of the CDR3 is TGTGCCAGCAGTGACTTGCCGGGTGGCAGAACTGAAGCTTTCTTT. Protein: CASSDLPGGRTEAFF.

This clonotype was observed many times. The chain has TRBV18 and TRBJ1-1, with D unclear. The V end lost 0 bases, the J end lost 1 base, and 6 bases lay between the germline ends. Germline V lookup: CDR1 KGHSH, CDR2 LQKENI. This CDR3 has 14 amino acids. The CDR3: CASSPPTGNTEAFF. The CDR3 nucleotides are TGTGCCAGCTCACCACCGACGGGGAACACTGAAGCTTTCTTT.

The sample holds many counts of this clonotype. The chain employs TRBV6-1 and TRBJ2-7; the D gene is possibly TRBD1 (5 bases). Trimming left V 9 bases short and J 4 bases short, with 13 bases between. The CDR3 totals 12 residues. Germline V CDR1 and CDR2: MNHNS, SASEGT. The CDR3: CASRTPGYEQYF. The CDR3 bases are TGTGCCAGTCGGACACCCGGGTACGAGCAGTACTTC.

The sample holds many counts of this clonotype. This rearrangement joins TRBV2 to TRBJ1-6; 7 nucleotides align to TRBD1. The CDR3 runs to 14 residues. Germline CDR1 is SNHLY and CDR2 is FYNNEI. Trimming took 6 bases from V and 5 from J; bases not matched to a gene: 4. CDR3 loop: CASRTGVDNSPLHF. The CDR3, as DNA: TGTGCCAGCAGAACAGGGGTAGATAATTCACCCCTCCACTTT.

This chain connects TRBV6-5 to TRBJ1-1, with D uncertain. The V and J ends lost 2 bases and 4 bases respectively, with 11 bases between them. Per germline, CDR1 MNHEY and CDR2 SVGAGI. The CDR3 has 14 amino acids. The CDR3 DNA reads TGTGCCAGCAGTTACAGTTGGCGCATCACTGAAGCTTTCTTT. This sequence encodes CASSYSWRITEAFF.

The gene calls are TRBV7-8 and TRBJ2-6; D is tentatively TRBD1 or TRBD2 (5 bases each). The CDR3 consists of 18 residues. Between the trimmed V and J ends, which lost 3 bases and 0 bases, there was a span of 15 bases. The V gene's germline CDR1 is SGHVS and CDR2 FQNEAQ. CDR3 sequence reads: CASSFGATLFSGANVLTF. As DNA, the CDR3 is TGTGCCAGCAGCTTCGGGGCCACGTTATTCTCTGGGGCCAACGTCCTGACTTTC.

This clonotype was counted many times. This chain links TRBV28 with TRBJ2-3; 12 bases line up with TRBD2. Per germline, CDR1 MDHEN and CDR2 SYDVKM. Trimming took 4 bases from V and 0 from J; bases not matched to a gene: 2. This CDR3 comprises 16 residues. CDR3 bases: TGTGCCAGCAGTTGGACTAGCGGGGCTAGCACAGATACGCAGTATTTT. Its translation is CASSWTSGASTDTQYF.

This clonotype was seen repeatedly, ten times or more. The rearrangement joins TRBV20-1 to TRBJ2-3, with TRBD2 identical over 8 bases. J gave up 5 bases and V 6 bases, and 13 bases lay outside the gene matches. Germline CDR1 reads DFQATT; CDR2 reads SNEGSKA (reference sequence). This CDR3 is 15 amino acids long. The CDR3 loop is CSAPTLGLAGDTQYF. CDR3 nucleotides: TGCAGTGCCCCGACCCTGGGCCTAGCGGGAGATACGCAGTATTTT.

V is TRBV9 and J is TRBJ2-5, with 8 bases lining up with TRBD1. TRBJ2-1 explains the end of the DNA better; the J call may be wrong. Germline V CDR1 and CDR2: SGDLS, YYNGEE. CDR3 length: 15 residues. The CDR3 region has the DNA TGTGCCAGCAGCGTAGGGCAGGGGGCACACAATGAGCAGTTCTTC. As protein: CASSVGQGAHNEQFF.

Note on this clonotype: A much larger clone differs by one base, so this may be a read error. The V call is TRBV6-4, the J call TRBJ2-2; D uncertain. V gave up 4 bases and J gave up 3 bases, with 6 bases separating them. Germline assignment: CDR1 MRHNA and CDR2 SNTAGT. The CDR3 length is 13 residues. The DNA for the CDR3 is TGTGCCAGCAGTGGCTCGGACACCGGGGAGCTGTTTTTT. Its translation: CASSGSDTGELFF.

The chain combines TRBV5-1 with TRBJ1-3; 9 bases are shared with TRBD1. This CDR3 is built from 18 residues. Germline CDR1 SGHRS, CDR2 YFSETQ. V shed 0 bases, J shed 0 bases, and the junction held 7 bases outside the gene matches. CDR3 sequence reads: CASSLGGTGLYSGNTIYF. For the CDR3, the DNA is TGCGCCAGCAGCTTGGGAGGGACAGGGCTTTACTCTGGAAACACCATATATTTT.

This clonotype showed up many times. The genes are TRBV2 and TRBJ2-2, with TRBD2 matching over 11 bases. Germline assignment: CDR1 SNHLY and CDR2 FYNNEI. The V segment lost 6 bases and the J segment 0 bases; nucleotides outside the gene matches: 0. This CDR3 has 15 residues. This CDR3 reads CASRGLAANTGELFF. Written as DNA, the CDR3 is TGTGCCAGCAGGGGACTAGCGGCGAACACCGGGGAGCTGTTTTTT. The full variable domain, completed using reference TRBV2 and TRBJ2-2, is EPEVTQTPSHQVTQMGQEVILRCVPISNHLYFYWYRQILGQKVEFLVSFYNNEISEKSEIFDDQFSVERPDGSNFTLKIRSTKLEDSAMYFCASRGLAANTGELFFGEGSRLTVL.

This clonotype was recorded many times. This chain joins TRBV7-3 and TRBJ1-2; TRBD1 might be the D (6 bases). Germline CDR1 is SGHTA and CDR2 is FQGTGA. The CDR3 runs 13 residues. Trimming took off 5 bases at V and 6 bases at J, with 13 bases between the two ends. CDR3 residues: CASSLEGGHGYTF. The CDR3 DNA sequence: TGTGCCAGCAGCCTGGAGGGGGGGCATGGCTACACCTTC.

Concerning this clonotype itself: This may stem from a read error, because a much larger clone lies one nucleotide away. This chain joins TRBV11-2 and TRBJ2-3; tentatively, D is TRBD2 (7 bases). Germline-derived CDR1 and CDR2 are SGHAT and FQNNGV. CDR3 length: 13 amino acids. Written as DNA, the CDR3 is TGTGCCAGCAGCCCGGCGGGGGCAGATACGCGGTATTTT. It yields the protein CASSPAGADTRYF.

This clonotype was observed many times. The chain recombines TRBV27 with TRBJ2-7; the D is unclear. In germline, CDR1 is MNHEY, CDR2 SMNVEV (reference sequence). The CDR3 has 12 residues. Trimming left V 5 bases short and J 2 bases short, with 7 bases between. The CDR3 region is CASSPSPYEQYF. For the CDR3, the DNA is TGTGCCAGCAGTCCGTCGCCCTACGAGCAGTACTTC.